The clone carrying this T cell receptor (beta chain) was seen a few times. Its antigen is as yet unknown. Time point noted: late sampling 161 to 241 days after vaccination in three convalescent patients. The treatment was: approximately 9-day PBMC culture with coronavirus spike peptide pools or control peptides (ViraFEST assay). This record belongs to a study of vaccination and CD4 T cells after COVID-19. The Oncomine TCR Beta short-read assay was applied to DNA of cultured CD4+ T cells. From CD4+ T cells that had been cultured, genomic DNA was extracted. TCRdb passed the PCR reads through MiXCR, listing each CDR3 protein once. The sample shows 25,000 to 30,000 distinct CDR3 sequences, roughly a third of them seen only once. This CDR3 has 16 residues. Germline CDR1 and CDR2: MNHNS and SASEGT. V was shortened by 7 bases and J by 4 bases, with 22 bases between the two germline ends.

The specimen comprised CD4+ T cells from blood, cultured in vitro, sampled about 7 months after SARS-CoV-2 vaccination. The origin of this receptor is a human donor who had recovered from COVID-19. The rearrangement uses TRBV6-1 and TRBJ1-1; D call uncertain. This CDR3 reads CASTSGRGRSATEAFF. CDR3 in DNA: TGTGCCAGCACCTCAGGTCGGGGAAGGAGCGCCACTGAAGCTTTCTTT.